This T cell receptor beta chain appears in the sequencing data of a study of T cells in Graves' hyperthyroidism and ophthalmopathy. General study findings and limits: Onset of ophthalmopathy came a median approximately 6.5 months after the model predicted it.

Germline V gene data show CDR1 as SQVTM and CDR2 as ANQGSEA. The junction had 7 bases not matched to a gene; V was cut back by 6 bases and J by 4 bases. This CDR3 region has 14 residues. Authors of the study amplified TCR beta CDR3 regions from RNA transcripts. Researchers ran a first-round RT-PCR on the TCR CDR3 using the HTBI primer set. Using its own MiXCR run on the multiplex PCR reads, TCRdb lists one record per CDR3 protein. The data show approximately 740,000 distinct CDR3 sequences, 13% to 15% seen once. This clonotype was counted a few times. The antigen is undetermined. Together with thyroid ultrasound, orbital computed tomography, serum thyroxine and TRAb, clinical symptoms were used for diagnoses. A roughly 9.1 ml volume of fresh peripheral blood provided the PBMCs.

The source of this sequence is a woman aged 18-29 years with Graves' hyperthyroidism. The sequenced sample consisted of blood. This chain connects TRBV29-1 to TRBJ2-1; 9 bases line up with TRBD1. As DNA, the CDR3 is TGCAGCGTCGTCGGGACAGGGAGTTACAATGAGCAGTTCTTC. Its protein is CSVVGTGSYNEQFF.